A selection of T cell receptor beta chains follows, all from one sample in a study of control samples from healthy donors and cancer patients. Using immunoSEQ multiplex PCR, the repertoire was profiled, and TCRdb retains in-frame clones only, with some absent. The table includes some 130,000 clones, roughly 92% detected once. The sequenced sample consisted of blood. The origin of the receptors is a man younger than 45 in good health. Both conserved end residues are part of each CDR3. The D gene is left open where the match is weak.

CDR3,DNA,D,J,V
CASSTTTGRYHEQYF,TGTGCCAGCAGCACCACGACAGGGCGCTACCACGAGCAGTACTTC,TRBD1,TRBJ2-7,TRBV11-2
CASSLTSYEQFF,TGTGCCAGCAGCCTAACTAGCTATGAGCAGTTCTTC,NA,TRBJ2-1,TRBV28
CAWGQLQETQYF,TGTGCCTGGGGGCAGTTGCAAGAGACCCAGTACTTC,NA,TRBJ2-5,TRBV30
CASSYSRLAGIYEQYF,TGTGCCAGCAGTTACTCGAGACTAGCGGGGATCTACGAGCAGTACTTC,TRBD2,TRBJ2-7,TRBV6-2/TRBV6-3
CASSAPGQSTYEQYF,TGTGCCAGCAGCGCCCCCGGACAGTCAACCTACGAGCAGTACTTC,NA,TRBJ2-7,TRBV5-5
CASSYSDSFRTGEAFF,TGTGCCAGCAGTTACTCAGACAGCTTCAGAACAGGTGAAGCTTTCTTT,NA,TRBJ1-1,TRBV6-2/TRBV6-3
CASSDSTGMGCDEQFF,TGTGCCAGCAGTGACTCGACGGGAATGGGTTGTGATGAGCAGTTCTTC,NA,TRBJ2-1,TRBV6-4
CASSSKKTNHPKGLAGADTGELFF,TGTGCCAGCAGCTCCAAGAAGACCAACCACCCAAAGGGACTAGCGGGAGCGGACACCGGGGAGCTGTTTTTT,TRBD2,TRBJ2-2,TRBV7-1
CSAIGQGEAFF,TGCAGTGCTATTGGGCAAGGTGAAGCTTTCTTT,NA,TRBJ1-1,TRBV20-1
CASSPLILAGTSTDTQYF,TGTGCCAGCAGCCCCCTTATACTAGCGGGGACTAGCACAGATACGCAGTATTTT,TRBD2,TRBJ2-3,TRBV28
CASRRTGYGYTF,TGTGCCAGCAGAAGGACAGGGTATGGCTACACCTTC,TRBD1,TRBJ1-2,TRBV3-1/TRBV3-2
CASSSLAGRMETQYF,TGTGCCAGCAGCTCCTTAGCGGGAAGGATGGAGACCCAGTACTTC,TRBD2,TRBJ2-5,TRBV5-4
CASSLNHIYEQYF,TGTGCCAGCAGCCTTAATCATATCTACGAGCAGTACTTC,NA,TRBJ2-7,TRBV12-3/TRBV12-4
CASSTRGGRGYTF,TGTGCCAGCAGCACAAGGGGGGGGAGGGGCTACACCTTC,NA,TRBJ1-2,TRBV7-3
CASSISRATEAFF,TGTGCCAGTAGTATATCCAGGGCCACTGAAGCTTTCTTT,NA,TRBJ1-1,TRBV19